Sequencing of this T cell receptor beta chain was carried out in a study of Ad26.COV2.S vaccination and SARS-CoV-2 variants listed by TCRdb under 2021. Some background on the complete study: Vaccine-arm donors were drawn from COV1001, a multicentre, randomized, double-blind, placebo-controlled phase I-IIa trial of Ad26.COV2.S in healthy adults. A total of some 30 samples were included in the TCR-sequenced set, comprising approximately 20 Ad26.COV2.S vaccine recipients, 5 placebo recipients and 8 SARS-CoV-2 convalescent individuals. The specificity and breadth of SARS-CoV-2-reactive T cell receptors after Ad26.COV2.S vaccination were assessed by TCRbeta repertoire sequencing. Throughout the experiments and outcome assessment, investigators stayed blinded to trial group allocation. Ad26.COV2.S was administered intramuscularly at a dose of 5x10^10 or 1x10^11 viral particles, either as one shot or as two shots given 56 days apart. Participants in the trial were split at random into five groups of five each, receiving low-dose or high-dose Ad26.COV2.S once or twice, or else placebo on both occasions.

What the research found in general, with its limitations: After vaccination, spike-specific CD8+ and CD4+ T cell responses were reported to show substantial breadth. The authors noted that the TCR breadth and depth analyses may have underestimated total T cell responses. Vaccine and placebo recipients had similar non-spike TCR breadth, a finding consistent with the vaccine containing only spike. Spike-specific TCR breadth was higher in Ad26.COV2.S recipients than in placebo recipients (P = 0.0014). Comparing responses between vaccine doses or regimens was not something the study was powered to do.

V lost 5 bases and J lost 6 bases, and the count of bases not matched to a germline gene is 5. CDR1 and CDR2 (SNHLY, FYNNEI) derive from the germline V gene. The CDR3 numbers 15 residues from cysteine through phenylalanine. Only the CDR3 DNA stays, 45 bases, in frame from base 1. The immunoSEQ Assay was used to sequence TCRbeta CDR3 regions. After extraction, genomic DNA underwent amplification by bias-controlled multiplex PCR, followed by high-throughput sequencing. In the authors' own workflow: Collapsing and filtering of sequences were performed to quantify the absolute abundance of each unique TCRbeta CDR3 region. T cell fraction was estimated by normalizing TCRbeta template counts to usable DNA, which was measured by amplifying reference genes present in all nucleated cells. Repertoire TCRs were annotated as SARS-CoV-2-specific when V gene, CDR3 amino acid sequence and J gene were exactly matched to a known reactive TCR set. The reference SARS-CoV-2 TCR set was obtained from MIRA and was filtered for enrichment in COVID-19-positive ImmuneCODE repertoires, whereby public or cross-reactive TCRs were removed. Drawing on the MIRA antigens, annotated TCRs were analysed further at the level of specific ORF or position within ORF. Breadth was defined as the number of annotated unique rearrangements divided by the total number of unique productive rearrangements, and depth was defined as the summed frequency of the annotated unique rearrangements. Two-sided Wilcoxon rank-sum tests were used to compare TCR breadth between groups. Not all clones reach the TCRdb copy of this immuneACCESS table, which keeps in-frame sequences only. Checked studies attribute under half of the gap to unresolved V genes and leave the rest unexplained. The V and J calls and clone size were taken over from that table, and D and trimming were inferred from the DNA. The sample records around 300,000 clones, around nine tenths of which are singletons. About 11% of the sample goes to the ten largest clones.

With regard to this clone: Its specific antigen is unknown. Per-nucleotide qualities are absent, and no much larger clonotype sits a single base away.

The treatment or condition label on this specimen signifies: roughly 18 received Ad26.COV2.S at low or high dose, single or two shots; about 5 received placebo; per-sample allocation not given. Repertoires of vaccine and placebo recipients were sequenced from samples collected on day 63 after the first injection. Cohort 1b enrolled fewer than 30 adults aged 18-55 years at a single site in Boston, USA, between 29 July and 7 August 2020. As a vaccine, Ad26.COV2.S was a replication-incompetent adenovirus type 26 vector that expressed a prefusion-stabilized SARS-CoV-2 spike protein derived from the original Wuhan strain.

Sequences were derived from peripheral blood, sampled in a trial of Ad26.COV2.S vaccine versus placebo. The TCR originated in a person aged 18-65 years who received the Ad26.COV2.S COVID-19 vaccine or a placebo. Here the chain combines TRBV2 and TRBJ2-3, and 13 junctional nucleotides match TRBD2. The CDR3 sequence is CASSPTSGGADTQYF. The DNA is TGTGCCAGCAGTCCTACTAGCGGGGGGGCCGATACGCAGTATTTT.